This TCR beta chain was identified in a study of STAT3 mutations in large granular lymphocyte leukemia. Regarding the study as a whole: At least one immunodominant TCR beta clonotype appeared in every T-cell large granular lymphocyte leukemia patient.

This clone came up once. Its antigen is unknown. Deletions cut 4 bases from V and 3 bases from J, with 4 bases between. Germline CDR1 SGHTA, CDR2 FQGNSA. This CDR3 is built from 12 residues. Data came from immunoSEQ multiplex PCR; TCRdb stores just in-frame clones and leaves some out. The table shows approximately 7,800 clones, with 91% occurring only once. The sequenced sample consisted of peripheral blood mononuclear cells. The TCR comes from a man aged 45-60 years with T-cell large granular lymphocyte leukemia. Some clones in this sample may be carry-over from other donors' samples. The chain has TRBV7-2 and TRBJ1-5, with D unresolved. The CDR3 DNA reads as TGTGCCAGCAGCTACCTCAATCAGCCCCAGCATTTT. Translation gives CASSYLNQPQHF.